The present TCR beta chain was sequenced within a study of blood T cell repertoires in COVID-19. Study as a whole: Collection of acute and convalescent COVID-19 samples took place in the United States, Italy and Spain.

Sequenced by immunoSEQ multiplex PCR; TCRdb stores in-frame clones only, minus some. The profile shows 70,000 or so clones, around 82% of them singletons. V was trimmed by 2 bases and J by 5 bases, leaving 7 bases between them. CDR3 length: 13 amino acids. From germline, CDR1 is MNHEY and CDR2 SVGEGT. The sequence was obtained from a human donor in a cohort sampled during active COVID-19. Sequenced: peripheral blood. The rearrangement joins TRBV6-2 or TRBV6-3 to TRBJ1-5; maybe TRBD1 (5 bases). As DNA, the CDR3 is TGTGCCAGCAGTTACGACAGAGATCAGCCCCAGCATTTT. It yields the protein CASSYDRDQPQHF.